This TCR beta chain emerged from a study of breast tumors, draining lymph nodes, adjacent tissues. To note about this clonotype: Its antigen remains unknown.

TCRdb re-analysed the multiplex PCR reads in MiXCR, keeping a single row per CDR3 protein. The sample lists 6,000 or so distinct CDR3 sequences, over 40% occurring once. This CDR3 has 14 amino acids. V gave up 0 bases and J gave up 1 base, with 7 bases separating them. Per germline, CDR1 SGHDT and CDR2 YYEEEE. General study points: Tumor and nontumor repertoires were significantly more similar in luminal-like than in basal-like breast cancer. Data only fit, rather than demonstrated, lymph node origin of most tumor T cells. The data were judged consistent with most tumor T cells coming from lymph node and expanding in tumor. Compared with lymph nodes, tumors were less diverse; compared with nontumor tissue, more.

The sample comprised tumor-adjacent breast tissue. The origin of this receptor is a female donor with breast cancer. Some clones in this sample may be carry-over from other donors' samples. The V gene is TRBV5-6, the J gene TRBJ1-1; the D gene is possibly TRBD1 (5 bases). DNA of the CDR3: TGTGCCAGCAGCTTGGCTGGGGCGAACACTGAAGCTTTCTTT. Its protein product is CASSLAGANTEAFF.